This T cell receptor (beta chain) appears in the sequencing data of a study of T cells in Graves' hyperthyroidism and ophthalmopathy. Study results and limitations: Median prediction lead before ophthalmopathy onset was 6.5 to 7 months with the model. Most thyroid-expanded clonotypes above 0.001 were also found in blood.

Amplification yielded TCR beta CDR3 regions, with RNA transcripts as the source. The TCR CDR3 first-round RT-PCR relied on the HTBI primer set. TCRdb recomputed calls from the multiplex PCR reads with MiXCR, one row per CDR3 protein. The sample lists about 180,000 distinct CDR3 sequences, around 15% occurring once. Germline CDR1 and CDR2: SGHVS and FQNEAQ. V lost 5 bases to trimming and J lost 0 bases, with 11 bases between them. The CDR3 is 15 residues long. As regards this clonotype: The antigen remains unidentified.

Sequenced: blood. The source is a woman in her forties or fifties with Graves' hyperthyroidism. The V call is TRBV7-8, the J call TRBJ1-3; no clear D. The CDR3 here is CASSPHFRSGNTIYF. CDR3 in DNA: TGTGCCAGCAGCCCCCACTTCCGCTCTGGAAACACCATATATTTT.